The rows below give T cell receptor beta chains drawn from one sample of a study of T cell repertoires in cytomegalovirus infection. These receptors lack a known antigen. A single record per CDR3 protein comes from TCRdb applying MiXCR to the reads. The table lists roughly 310,000 distinct CDR3 sequences, under 35% of them singletons. This specimen consisted of cultured PBMCs, obtained from culture after CMV antigen stimulation. These receptors were obtained from a human donor in good health (CMV status not recorded). Some clones in this sample may be carry-over from other donors' samples. Each CDR3 is given with its conserved first and last residue. For some rows the clone size is stated as once, few or many, or as a class when expanded; others skip it.

size	V	CDR3
many	TRBV7-8	CASSYPGHITDTQYF
many	TRBV2	CASSALGRNQPQHF
NA	TRBV11-2	CAIRGSSYNEQFF
NA	TRBV6-1	CATGWGQNSGANVLTF
NA	TRBV19	CASSTSGRSSYNEQFF
NA	TRBV28	CASSPRTGGGYSNQPQHF
many	TRBV7-2	CASSWAPLQGRGEQYF
NA	TRBV5-5	CASSLGGISNQPQHF
once	TRBV24-1	CATSEPGTSGANVLTF
NA	TRBV7-9	CASRSGAWGSSYNEQFF
NA	TRBV27	CASSYGGLAGAGGTDTQYF
NA	TRBV24-1	CAAPPSGHSGANVLTF
many	TRBV6-1	CASSGGFRGQPQHF
few	TRBV24-1	CATSDFSTSLSTDTQYF
many	TRBV7-6	CASSLAEGSYEQYF
NA	TRBV12-3/TRBV12-4	CASSLSTFNSPLHF
many	TRBV7-9	CASSPTRGHEKLFF
NA	TRBV4-2	CASSQRTGVGGQPQHF
NA	TRBV6-1	CASSLVDRGETQYF
NA	TRBV29-1	CSVPGHGLAGGSYEQYF
few	TRBV3-1	CASSQPEGTEAFF
few	TRBV7-8	CASSLDRRGRRADTQYF
few	TRBV7-2	CASSSMFGAGNTIYF
many	TRBV7-2	CASSPRMGGGGYTF
few	TRBV10-3	CAISPDGNTEAFF
NA	TRBV2	CASIPDRGDFRNTIYF
few	TRBV7-2	CASSPGVHEQYF
NA	TRBV29-1	CSVENSNSRRLEQFF
NA	TRBV5-3	CARSAGATGELFF
many	TRBV27	CASSLRGSGELFF
few	TRBV27	CASSLNGQGSNTGELFF
few	TRBV5-1	CASSISGYEQYF
NA	TRBV28	CASSLETGTGDTEAFF
few	TRBV6-1	CATSYGGQPQHF
few	TRBV6-1	CASSGRGGQIYEQYF
few	TRBV6-4	CASSDSWGAGAYGYTF
once	TRBV18	CASSPAHNQPQHF
NA	TRBV12-3/TRBV12-4	CASILAGGAPDTQYF
few	TRBV27	CASSFIDSNQPQHF
once	TRBV20-1	CSAPEGLAGDEQFF
NA	TRBV30	CAWQGTDSNQPQHF
NA	TRBV20-1	CSARASGHNQETQYF
NA	TRBV12-3/TRBV12-4	CASRTGSGAFF
NA	TRBV4-1	CASSQAPLHHEQYF
NA	TRBV29-1	CSVLGQGFDEQYF
few	TRBV29-1	CSVEDWRGQETQYF
NA	TRBV27	CASRGDRAGTSGSLNYEQYF
many	TRBV7-9	CASSARQGSYGYTF
NA	TRBV7-2	CASSLGGTEGNEQFF